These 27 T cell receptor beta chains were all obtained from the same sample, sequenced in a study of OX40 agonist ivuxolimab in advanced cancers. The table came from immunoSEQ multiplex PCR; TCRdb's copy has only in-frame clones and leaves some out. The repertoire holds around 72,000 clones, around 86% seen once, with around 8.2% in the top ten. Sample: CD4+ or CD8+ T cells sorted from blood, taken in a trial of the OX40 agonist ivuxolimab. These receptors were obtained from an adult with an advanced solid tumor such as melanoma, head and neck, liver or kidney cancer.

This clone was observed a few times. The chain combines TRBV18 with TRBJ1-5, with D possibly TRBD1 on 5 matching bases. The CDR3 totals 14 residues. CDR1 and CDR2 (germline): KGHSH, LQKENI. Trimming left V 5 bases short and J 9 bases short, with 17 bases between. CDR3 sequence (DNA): TGTGCCAGCTCAGGAGGGACGGACCTTGGGCCCCAGCATTTT. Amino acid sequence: CASSGGTDLGPQHF.

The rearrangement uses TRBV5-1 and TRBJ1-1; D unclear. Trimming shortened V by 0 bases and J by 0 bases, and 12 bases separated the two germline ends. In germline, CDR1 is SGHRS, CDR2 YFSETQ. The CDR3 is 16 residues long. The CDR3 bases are TGCGCCAGCAGCTTGGAAGGGAGAGGGCTGAACACTGAAGCTTTCTTT. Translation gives CASSLEGRGLNTEAFF.

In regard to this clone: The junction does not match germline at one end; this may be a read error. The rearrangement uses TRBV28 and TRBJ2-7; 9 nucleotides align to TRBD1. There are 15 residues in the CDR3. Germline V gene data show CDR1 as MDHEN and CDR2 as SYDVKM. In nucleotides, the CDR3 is TGTGCCAGCAGTAAACCGCGGGACAGGGTCTACGGGCAGTACTTC. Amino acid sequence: CASSKPRDRVYGQYF.

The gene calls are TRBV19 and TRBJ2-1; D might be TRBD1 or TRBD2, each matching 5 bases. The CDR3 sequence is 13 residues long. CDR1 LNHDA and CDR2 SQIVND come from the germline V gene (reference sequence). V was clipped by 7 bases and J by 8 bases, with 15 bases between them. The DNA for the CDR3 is TGTGCCAGTAAAAACCGGGACGGCGATGAGCAGTTCTTC. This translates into CASKNRDGDEQFF. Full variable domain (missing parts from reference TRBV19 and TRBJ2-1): DGGITQSPKYLFRKEGQNVTLSCEQNLNHDAMYWYRQDPGQGLRLIYYSQIVNDFQKGDIAEGYSVSREKKESFPLTVTSAQKNPTAFYLCASKNRDGDEQFFGPGTRLTVL.

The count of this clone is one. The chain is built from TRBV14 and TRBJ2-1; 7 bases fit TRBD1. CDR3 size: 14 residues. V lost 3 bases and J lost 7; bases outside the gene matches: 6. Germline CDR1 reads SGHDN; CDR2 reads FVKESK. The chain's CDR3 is CASSHLDRENEQFF. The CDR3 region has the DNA TGTGCCAGCAGCCACCTAGACAGGGAGAATGAGCAGTTCTTC.

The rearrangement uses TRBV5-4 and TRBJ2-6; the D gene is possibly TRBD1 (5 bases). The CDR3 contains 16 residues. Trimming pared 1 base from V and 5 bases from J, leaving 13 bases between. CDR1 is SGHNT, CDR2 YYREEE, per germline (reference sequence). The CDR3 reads CASSLRSRVRANVLTF. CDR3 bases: TGTGCCAGCAGCTTGCGCAGCAGGGTTCGGGCCAACGTCCTGACTTTC.

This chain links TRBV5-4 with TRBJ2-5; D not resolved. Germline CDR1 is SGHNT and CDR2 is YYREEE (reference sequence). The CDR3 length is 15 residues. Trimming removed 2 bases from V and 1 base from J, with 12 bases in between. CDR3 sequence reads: CASSFKGGSQETQYF. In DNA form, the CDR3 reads TGTGCCAGCAGCTTCAAAGGCGGAAGCCAAGAGACCCAGTACTTC.

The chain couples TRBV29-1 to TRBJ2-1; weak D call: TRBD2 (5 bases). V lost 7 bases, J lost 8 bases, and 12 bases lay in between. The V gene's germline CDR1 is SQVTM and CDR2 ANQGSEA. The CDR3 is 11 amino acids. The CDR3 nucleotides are TGCAGCGCCGTGGGAGAGGATGAGCAGTTCTTC. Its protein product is CSAVGEDEQFF.

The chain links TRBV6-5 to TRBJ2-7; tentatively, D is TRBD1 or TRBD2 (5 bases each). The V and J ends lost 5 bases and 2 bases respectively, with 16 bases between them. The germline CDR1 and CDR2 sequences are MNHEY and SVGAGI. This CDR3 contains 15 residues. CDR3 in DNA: TGTGCCAGCAGTGCAGTTTCTATGGGGGCCTACGAGCAGTACTTC. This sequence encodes CASSAVSMGAYEQYF.

The CDR3 nucleotides read TGTGCCAGTAGTGGACAGGGGAAAGGGACTGAAGCTTTCTTT. Encoded protein: CASSGQGKGTEAFF. The rearrangement joins TRBV19 to TRBJ1-1; TRBD1 matches 9 bases. There are 14 residues in the CDR3. From germline, CDR1 is LNHDA and CDR2 SQIVND (reference sequence). Unmatched junction bases numbered 6, after V lost 5 bases and J lost 5 bases.

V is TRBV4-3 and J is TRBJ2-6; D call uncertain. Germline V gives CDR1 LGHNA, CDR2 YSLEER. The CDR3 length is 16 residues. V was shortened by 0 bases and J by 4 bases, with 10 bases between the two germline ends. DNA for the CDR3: TGCGCCAGCAGCCAAGATCGTAACCGCGGGGCCAACGTCCTGACTTTC. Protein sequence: CASSQDRNRGANVLTF.

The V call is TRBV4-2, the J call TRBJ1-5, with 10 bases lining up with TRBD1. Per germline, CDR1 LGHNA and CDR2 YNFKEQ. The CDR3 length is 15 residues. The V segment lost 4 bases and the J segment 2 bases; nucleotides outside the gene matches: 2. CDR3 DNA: TGTGCCAGCAGCCCGGGGACAGGGGGCAATCAGCCCCAGCATTTT. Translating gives CASSPGTGGNQPQHF.

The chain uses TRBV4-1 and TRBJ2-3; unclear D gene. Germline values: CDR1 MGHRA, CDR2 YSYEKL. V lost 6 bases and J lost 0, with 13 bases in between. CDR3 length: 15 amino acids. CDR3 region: CASSRSDKSTDTQYF. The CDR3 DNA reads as TGCGCCAGCAGTCGGAGCGACAAGAGCACAGATACGCAGTATTTT.

The CDR3 spells CASSPTALDQPQHF. Written as DNA, the CDR3 is TGTGCCAGCAGCCCCACCGCCCTGGATCAGCCCCAGCATTTT. J is TRBJ1-5 and V is TRBV6-5; D uncertain. V was cut by 6 bases and J by 5 bases, with 14 bases left in between. The CDR3 covers 14 residues. The germline V gene encodes CDR1 MNHEY and CDR2 SVGAGI.

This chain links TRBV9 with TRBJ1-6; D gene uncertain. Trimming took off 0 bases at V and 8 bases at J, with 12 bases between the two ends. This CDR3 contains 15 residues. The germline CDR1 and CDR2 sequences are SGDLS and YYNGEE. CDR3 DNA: TGTGCCAGCAGCGTAGGCGGGGAGAGGCATTCACCCCTCCACTTT. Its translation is CASSVGGERHSPLHF.

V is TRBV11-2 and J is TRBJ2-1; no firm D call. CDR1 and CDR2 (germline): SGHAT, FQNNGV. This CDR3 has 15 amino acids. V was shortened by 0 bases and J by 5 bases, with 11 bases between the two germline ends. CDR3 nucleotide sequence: TGTGCCAGCAGCTTAGACGGCGTGGCCAACAATGAGCAGTTCTTC. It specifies CASSLDGVANNEQFF. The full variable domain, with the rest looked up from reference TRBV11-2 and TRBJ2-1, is EAGVAQSPRYKIIEKRQSVAFWCNPISGHATLYWYQQILGQGPKLLIQFQNNGVVDDSQLPKDRFSAERLKGVDSTLKIQPAKLEDSAVYLCASSLDGVANNEQFFGPGTRLTVL.

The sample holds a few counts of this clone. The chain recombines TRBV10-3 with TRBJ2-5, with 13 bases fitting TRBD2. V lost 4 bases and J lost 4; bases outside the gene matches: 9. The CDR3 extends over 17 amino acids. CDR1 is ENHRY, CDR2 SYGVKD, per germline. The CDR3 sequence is CAISGTSGGFGGETQYF. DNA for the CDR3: TGTGCCATCAGTGGGACTAGCGGGGGCTTCGGAGGAGAGACCCAGTACTTC.

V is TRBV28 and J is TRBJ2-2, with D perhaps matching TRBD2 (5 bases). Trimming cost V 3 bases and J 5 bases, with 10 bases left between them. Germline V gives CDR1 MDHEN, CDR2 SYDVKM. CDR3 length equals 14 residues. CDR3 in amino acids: CASSLEARTGELFF. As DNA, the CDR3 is TGTGCCAGCAGTTTGGAGGCTAGGACCGGGGAGCTGTTTTTT.

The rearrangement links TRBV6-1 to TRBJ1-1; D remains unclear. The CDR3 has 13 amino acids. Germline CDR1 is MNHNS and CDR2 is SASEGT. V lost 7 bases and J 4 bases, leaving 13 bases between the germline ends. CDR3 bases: TGTGCCAGCATGGTGCGGGTTAGCACTGAAGCTTTCTTT. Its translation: CASMVRVSTEAFF.

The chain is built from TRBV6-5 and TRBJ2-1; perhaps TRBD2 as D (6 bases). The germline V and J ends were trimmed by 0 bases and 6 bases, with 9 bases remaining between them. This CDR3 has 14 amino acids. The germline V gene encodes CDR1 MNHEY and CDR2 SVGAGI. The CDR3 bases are TGTGCCAGCAGTTACTCAAGGGAGGCCAATGAGCAGTTCTTC. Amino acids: CASSYSREANEQFF.

The CDR3 nucleotides read TGCGCCAGCAGCTTGAATGGCGGTAATAGCAATCAGCCCCAGCATTTT. Protein: CASSLNGGNSNQPQHF. The chain is built from TRBV5-1 and TRBJ1-5, with no clear D. V lost 1 base and J 0 bases, leaving 11 bases between the germline ends. The CDR3 runs to 16 residues. Germline V gene lookup returns CDR1 SGHRS and CDR2 YFSETQ.

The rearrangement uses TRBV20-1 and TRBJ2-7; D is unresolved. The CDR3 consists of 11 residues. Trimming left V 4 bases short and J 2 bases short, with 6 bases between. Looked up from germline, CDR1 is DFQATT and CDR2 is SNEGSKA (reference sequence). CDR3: CSAKTPYEQYF. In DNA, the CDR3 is TGCAGTGCTAAAACTCCCTACGAGCAGTACTTC.

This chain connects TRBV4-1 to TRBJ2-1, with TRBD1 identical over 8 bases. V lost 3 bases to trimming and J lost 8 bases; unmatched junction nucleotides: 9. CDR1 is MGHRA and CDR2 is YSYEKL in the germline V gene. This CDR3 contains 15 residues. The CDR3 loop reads CASSQQGAIVHEQFF. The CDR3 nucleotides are TGCGCCAGCAGCCAGCAGGGGGCGATTGTCCATGAGCAGTTCTTC.

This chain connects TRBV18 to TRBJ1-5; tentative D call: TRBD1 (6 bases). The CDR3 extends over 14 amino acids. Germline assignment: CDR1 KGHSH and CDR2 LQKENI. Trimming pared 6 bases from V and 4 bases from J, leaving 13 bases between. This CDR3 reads CASSPGGANQPQHF. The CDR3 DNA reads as TGTGCCAGCTCCCCGGGGGGGGCAAATCAGCCCCAGCATTTT.

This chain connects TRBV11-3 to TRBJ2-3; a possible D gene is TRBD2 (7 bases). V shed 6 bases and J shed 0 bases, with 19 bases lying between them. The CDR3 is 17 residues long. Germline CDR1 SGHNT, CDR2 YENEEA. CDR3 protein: CASSFRGGPPSTDTQYF. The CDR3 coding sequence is TGTGCCAGCAGTTTTAGGGGGGGCCCTCCTAGCACAGATACGCAGTATTTT.

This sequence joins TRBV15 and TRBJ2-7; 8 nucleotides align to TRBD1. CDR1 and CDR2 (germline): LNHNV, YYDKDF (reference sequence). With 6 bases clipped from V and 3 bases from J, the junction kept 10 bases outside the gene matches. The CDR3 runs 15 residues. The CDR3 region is CATRNSQGAIYEQYF. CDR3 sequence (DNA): TGTGCCACCAGAAACTCTCAGGGGGCAATCTACGAGCAGTACTTC.

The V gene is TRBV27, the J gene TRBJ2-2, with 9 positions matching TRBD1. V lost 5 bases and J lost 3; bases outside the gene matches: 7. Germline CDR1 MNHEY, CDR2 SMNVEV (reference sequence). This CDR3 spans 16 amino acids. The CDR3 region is CASSSNRGQDTGELFF. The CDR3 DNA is TGTGCCAGCAGTAGCAACAGGGGGCAGGACACCGGGGAGCTGTTTTTT.